These 15 T cell receptor beta chains were all obtained from the same sample, sequenced in a study of blood T cell repertoires in COVID-19. Generated by immunoSEQ multiplex PCR, the TCRdb table keeps only in-frame clones and is missing some. The sample lists some 200,000 clones, 83% occurring once. The sample was peripheral blood. Receptor source: a woman aged 25 to 39 with COVID-19, enrolled during active disease.

To note about this clone: The DNA is left out, because the CDR3 cannot be placed on it with certainty; the CDR3 is given as TCRdb lists it. This chain uses TRBV27 with TRBJ2-2; the D call of TRBD1 is as the table states it, not checked on the DNA. CDR1 and CDR2 (germline): MNHEY, SMNVEV (reference sequence). Inclusive of both ends, the CDR3 amounts to 18 amino acids. CDR3 region: CASSSSGQGFKSTGELFF.

The chain couples TRBV3-1 (or the pseudogene TRBV3-2) to TRBJ2-5; D remains unclear. Trimming took 5 bases from V and 0 from J, leaving 10 bases between them. CDR1 and CDR2 from the germline V gene are LGHDT and YNNKEL (reference sequence). The CDR3 extends over 14 amino acids. CDR3 bases: TGTGCCAGCAGCTCCTGGAGCCACCAAGAGACCCAGTACTTC. Protein: CASSSWSHQETQYF.

This clone was observed at least ten times. The gene calls are TRBV7-3 and TRBJ1-1; weak D call: TRBD1 (6 bases). Germline assignment: CDR1 SGHTA and CDR2 FQGTGA. Trimming cost V 2 bases and J 0 bases, with 16 bases left between them. This CDR3 region has 17 residues. CDR3 sequence (DNA): TGTGCCAGCAGCTTAGCGGCAACAGGGATCATGAACACTGAAGCTTTCTTT. Translated: CASSLAATGIMNTEAFF.

This clone appeared a single time. The V and J genes are TRBV2 and TRBJ2-1; 7 positions match TRBD2. CDR1 and CDR2 (germline): SNHLY, FYNNEI. The CDR3 is made up of 13 amino acids. Losses at the gene ends were 11 bases for V and 2 bases for J; bases not matched to a gene: 6. The CDR3 sequence: CACRGEAYNEQFF. Here the CDR3 DNA reads TGTGCCTGCCGGGGGGAGGCCTACAATGAGCAGTTCTTC.

The chain couples TRBV28 to TRBJ1-6; 11 nucleotides line up with TRBD1. J lost 6 bases, V lost 8 bases, and 9 bases had no gene match. The CDR3 spans 16 residues. Germline CDR1 is MDHEN and CDR2 is SYDVKM. DNA of the CDR3: TGTGCCAGCGATGGGACAGGGGGAGTTATTAATTCACCCCTCCACTTT. It is translated as CASDGTGGVINSPLHF.

The J gene is TRBJ2-5, the V gene TRBV6-5; 9 bases are a match to TRBD1. Germline V gives CDR1 MNHEY, CDR2 SVGAGI. V shed 7 bases, J shed 3 bases, and the junction held 6 bases outside the gene matches. This CDR3 is 14 amino acids long. This CDR3 reads CASKTGGDEETQYF. Written as DNA, the CDR3 is TGTGCCAGCAAGACAGGGGGGGACGAAGAGACCCAGTACTTC.

V gene TRBV7-3 combines with J gene TRBJ2-1, with D possibly TRBD2 on 6 matching bases. CDR3 length: 12 residues. Germline V gives CDR1 SGHTA, CDR2 FQGTGA. The V and J ends lost 5 bases and 7 bases respectively, with 9 bases between them. CDR3 residues: CASSDGSNEQFF. CDR3 nucleotides: TGTGCCAGCAGCGACGGGAGTAATGAGCAGTTCTTC.

This chain connects TRBV6-5 to TRBJ2-3; a possible D gene is TRBD2 (5 bases). Trimming removed 4 bases from V and 0 bases from J, with 14 bases in between. Germline lookup yields CDR1 MNHEY and CDR2 SVGAGI. CDR3 length equals 16 residues. CDR3 sequence reads: CASSFSLADSTDTQYF. The CDR3 region has the DNA TGTGCCAGCAGTTTTTCTCTAGCTGACAGCACAGATACGCAGTATTTT.

This clone was detected only once. This chain joins TRBV7-2 and TRBJ2-3; TRBD1 agrees at 7 bases. Losses at the gene ends were 5 bases for V and 9 bases for J; bases not matched to a gene: 11. The CDR3 extends over 14 amino acids. CDR1 and CDR2 from the germline V gene are SGHTA and FQGNSA. The CDR3 sequence: CASSLSRQGDTQYF. The CDR3 nucleotides read TGTGCCAGCAGCCTATCTCGACAGGGAGACACGCAGTATTTT. The whole variable domain, filled in from reference TRBV7-2 and TRBJ2-3, reads GAGVSQSPSNKVTEKGKDVELRCDPISGHTALYWYRQSLGQGLEFLIYFQGNSAPDKSGLPSDRFSAERTGGSVSTLTIQRTQQEDSAVYLCASSLSRQGDTQYFGPGTRLTVL.

This chain connects TRBV7-3 to TRBJ1-1, with no clear D. This CDR3 is built from 13 residues. Germline loops: CDR1 SGHTA, CDR2 FQGTGA. Trimming shortened V by 1 base and J by 3 bases, and 6 bases separated the two germline ends. In DNA, the CDR3 is TGTGCCAGCAGCTTAAAGGGAGACACTGAAGCTTTCTTT. It translates to CASSLKGDTEAFF.

The DNA of the CDR3 is TGTGCCAGCAGCCCTCAGACAGGAGCGAACACCGGGGAGCTGTTTTTT. It encodes CASSPQTGANTGELFF. This chain links TRBV4-2 with TRBJ2-2; possible D gene TRBD1, 6 bases. V shed 4 bases and J shed 0 bases, with 12 bases lying between them. This CDR3 region has 16 residues. The germline V gene has CDR1 LGHNA and CDR2 YNFKEQ.

The V call is TRBV5-1, the J call TRBJ2-2; the match to TRBD2 covers 9 bases. Germline V CDR1 and CDR2: SGHRS, YFSETQ. V trimming: 8 bases; J trimming: 7 bases; junction bases outside the gene matches: 12. There are 15 residues in the CDR3. CDR3 nucleotide sequence: TGCGCCAGTTCCGCGGGAGGGGATGGAGTCGGGGAGCTGTTTTTT. This gives the protein CASSAGGDGVGELFF.

The chain carries TRBV7-9 and TRBJ2-1; D may be TRBD1 (6 bases). CDR1 and CDR2 from the germline V gene are SEHNR and FQNEAQ (reference sequence). Trimming pared 0 bases from V and 5 bases from J, leaving 14 bases between. This CDR3 has 16 residues. CDR3 residues: CASSLAPQGFNNEQFF. CDR3 DNA sequence: TGTGCCAGCAGCTTAGCGCCACAGGGCTTCAACAATGAGCAGTTCTTC.

J is TRBJ1-1 and V is TRBV18; 8 positions agree with TRBD1. This CDR3 contains 13 residues. The V segment lost 3 bases and the J segment 8 bases; nucleotides outside the gene matches: 5. Germline V gives CDR1 KGHSH, CDR2 LQKENI. The CDR3 loop is CASSPRDRTEAFF. The CDR3 region has the DNA TGTGCCAGCTCACCCCGGGACAGGACAGAAGCTTTCTTT. Together with reference TRBV18 and TRBJ1-1, the CDR3 gives the full variable domain: NAGVMQNPRHLVRRRGQEARLRCSPMKGHSHVYWYRQLPEEGLKFMVYLQKENIIDESGMPKERFSAEFPKEGPSILRIQQVVRGDSAAYFCASSPRDRTEAFFGQGTRLTVV.

The chain joins TRBV7-9 to TRBJ1-4; 10 bases are shared with TRBD1. Germline values: CDR1 SEHNR, CDR2 FQNEAQ (reference sequence). V was pared by 6 bases and J by 4 bases, with 8 bases of the junction left unmatched. The CDR3 runs 16 residues. In DNA, the CDR3 is TGTGCCAGCAGTTCCGACGGGACAGGGGTTAATGAAAAACTGTTTTTT. Translation: CASSSDGTGVNEKLFF.